The clone carrying this T cell receptor (beta chain) has just one count. Its specificity is unknown. The source of the sample is a study of cytomegalovirus exposure and HLA in healthy donors. Looking at the study overall: The 90 to 150 validation repertoires, a later analysis reported, used the same platform as the 550 to 700 repertoires from the first cohort. Findings and caveats of the study: Diagnosis of cytomegalovirus status made by the classifier reportedly showed high specificity and sensitivity. Subsequent analysis revealed that first-cohort TCR clusters tended to co-occur in the roughly 120 validation repertoires. Most TCR sequences were seen very rarely across donors, but some public TCRs occurred in many.

CDR3 length equals 15 residues. The V and J ends lost 3 bases and 4 bases, in that order; junction bases with no gene match: 4. The germline gives CDR1 SGHRS, CDR2 YFSETQ. Generated by immunoSEQ multiplex PCR, the TCRdb table keeps only in-frame clones and is missing some. The sample shows 300,000 to 400,000 clones, over 75% of them seen only once. The chain recombines TRBV5-1 with TRBJ1-6; TRBD1 matches at 7 bases. Specimen: PBMCs. The sequence derives from a young man in good health and CMV-seronegative. CDR3 amino acids: CASSSTGVYNSPLHF. The CDR3 nucleotides are TGCGCCAGCAGCTCAACAGGGGTTTATAATTCACCCCTCCACTTT.